This TCR beta chain was sequenced for a study of cytomegalovirus exposure and HLA in healthy donors. For the study at large: A later analysis reported the 90 to 150 validation repertoires used the same platform as the 666 first-cohort repertoires.

The protocol was immunoSEQ multiplex PCR, while the TCRdb copy is restricted to in-frame clones and leaves out a portion. The data hold 70,000 or so clones, with 94% observed a single time. Study-wide findings and caveats: For cytomegalovirus status, the classifier reportedly gave diagnoses with high specificity and sensitivity. Later, an analysis found that TCR clusters from the first cohort tended to co-occur in the roughly 120 validation repertoires. There were some public TCRs occurring in many donors, but most TCR sequences were rare.

As regards this clone: Its antigen is still unknown.

The V gene lost 2 bases and the J gene lost 5 bases, with 16 bases spanning the gap. Germline CDR1 reads MDHEN; CDR2 reads SYDVKM. The CDR3 contains 16 residues. Sequencing was done on a sample of PBMCs. V usage is TRBV28 and J usage is TRBJ1-5; D might be TRBD1 (5 bases). The sequence was obtained from a woman aged 18-30 years in good health and CMV-seronegative. The CDR3 protein is CASSLRAWDLDQPQHF. CDR3 DNA sequence: TGTGCCAGCAGTTTAAGGGCTTGGGACTTGGATCAGCCCCAGCATTTT.